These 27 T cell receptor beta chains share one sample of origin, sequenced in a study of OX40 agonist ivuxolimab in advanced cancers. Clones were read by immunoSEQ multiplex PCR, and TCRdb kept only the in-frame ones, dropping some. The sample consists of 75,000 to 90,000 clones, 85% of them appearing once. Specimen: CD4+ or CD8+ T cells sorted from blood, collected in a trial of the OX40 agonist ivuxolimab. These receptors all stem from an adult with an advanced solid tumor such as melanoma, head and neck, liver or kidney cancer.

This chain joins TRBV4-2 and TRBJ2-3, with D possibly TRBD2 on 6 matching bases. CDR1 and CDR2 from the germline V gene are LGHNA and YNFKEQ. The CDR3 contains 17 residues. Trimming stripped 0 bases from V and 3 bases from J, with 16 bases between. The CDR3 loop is CASSQDLASGLTDTQYF. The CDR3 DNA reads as TGTGCCAGCAGCCAAGACCTGGCGAGCGGGTTGACAGATACGCAGTATTTT.

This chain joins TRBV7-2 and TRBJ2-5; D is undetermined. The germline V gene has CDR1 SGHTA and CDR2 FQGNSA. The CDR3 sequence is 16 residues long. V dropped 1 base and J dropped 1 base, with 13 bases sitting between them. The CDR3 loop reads CASSLGWVPSQETQYF. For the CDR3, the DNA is TGTGCCAGCAGCTTAGGGTGGGTCCCATCCCAAGAGACCCAGTACTTC.

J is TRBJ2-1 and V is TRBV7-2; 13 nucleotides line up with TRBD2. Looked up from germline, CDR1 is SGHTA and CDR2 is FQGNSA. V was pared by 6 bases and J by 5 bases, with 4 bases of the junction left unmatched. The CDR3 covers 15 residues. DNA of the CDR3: TGTGCCAGCAGTCAACTAGCGGGGGGGCACAATGAGCAGTTCTTC. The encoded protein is CASSQLAGGHNEQFF.

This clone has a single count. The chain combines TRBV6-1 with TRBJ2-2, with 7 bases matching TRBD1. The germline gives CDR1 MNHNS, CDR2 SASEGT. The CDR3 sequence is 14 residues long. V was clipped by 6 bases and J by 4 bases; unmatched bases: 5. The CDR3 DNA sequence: TGTGCCAGCAGGGTTACAGGGGCCACCGGGGAGCTGTTTTTT. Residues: CASRVTGATGELFF.

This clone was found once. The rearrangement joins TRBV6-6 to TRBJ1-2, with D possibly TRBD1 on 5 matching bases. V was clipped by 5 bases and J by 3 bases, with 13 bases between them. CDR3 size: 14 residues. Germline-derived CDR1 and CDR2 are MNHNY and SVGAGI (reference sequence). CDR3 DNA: TGTGCCAGCAGTCGCCGACAGTCTTACTATGGCTACACCTTC. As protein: CASSRRQSYYGYTF.

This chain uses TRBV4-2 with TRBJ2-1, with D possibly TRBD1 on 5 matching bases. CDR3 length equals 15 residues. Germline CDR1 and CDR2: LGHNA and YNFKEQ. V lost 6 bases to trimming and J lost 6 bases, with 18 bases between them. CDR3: CASRLGQDDFNEQFF. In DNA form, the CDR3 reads TGTGCCAGCAGGCTGGGGCAGGATGACTTCAATGAGCAGTTCTTC.

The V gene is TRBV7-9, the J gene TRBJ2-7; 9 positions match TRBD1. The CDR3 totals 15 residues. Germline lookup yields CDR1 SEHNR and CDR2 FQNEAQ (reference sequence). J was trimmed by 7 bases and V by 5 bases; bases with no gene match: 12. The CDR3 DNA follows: TGTGCCAGCAGCCAAGCGCACAGGGGGCGCGGAGAGCAGTACTTC. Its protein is CASSQAHRGRGEQYF.

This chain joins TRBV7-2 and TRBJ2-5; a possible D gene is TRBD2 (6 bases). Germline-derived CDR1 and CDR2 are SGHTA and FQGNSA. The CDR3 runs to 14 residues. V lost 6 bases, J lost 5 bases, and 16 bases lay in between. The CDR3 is CASSSLGLRETQYF. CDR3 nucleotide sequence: TGTGCCAGCAGTTCACTTGGACTACGTGAGACCCAGTACTTC.

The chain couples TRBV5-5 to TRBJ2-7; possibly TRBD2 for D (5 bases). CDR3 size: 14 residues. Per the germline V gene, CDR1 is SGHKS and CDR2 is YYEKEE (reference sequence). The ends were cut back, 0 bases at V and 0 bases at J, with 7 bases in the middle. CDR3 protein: CASSLAEGSYEQYF. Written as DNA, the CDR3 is TGTGCCAGCAGCTTGGCAGAGGGCTCCTACGAGCAGTACTTC.

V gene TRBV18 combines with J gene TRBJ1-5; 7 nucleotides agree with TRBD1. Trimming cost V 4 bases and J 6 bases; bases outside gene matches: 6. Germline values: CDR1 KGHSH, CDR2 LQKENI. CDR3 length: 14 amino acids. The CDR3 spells CASSLGQDTQPQHF. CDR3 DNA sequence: TGTGCCAGCTCACTAGGACAGGATACTCAGCCCCAGCATTTT. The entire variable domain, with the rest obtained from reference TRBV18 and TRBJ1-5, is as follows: NAGVMQNPRHLVRRRGQEARLRCSPMKGHSHVYWYRQLPEEGLKFMVYLQKENIIDESGMPKERFSAEFPKEGPSILRIQQVVRGDSAAYFCASSLGQDTQPQHFGDGTRLSIL.

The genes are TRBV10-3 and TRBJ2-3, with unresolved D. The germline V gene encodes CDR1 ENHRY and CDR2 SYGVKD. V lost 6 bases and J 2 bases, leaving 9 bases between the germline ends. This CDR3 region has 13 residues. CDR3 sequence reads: CAIRFTATDTQYF. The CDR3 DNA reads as TGTGCCATCAGGTTCACAGCCACAGATACGCAGTATTTT.

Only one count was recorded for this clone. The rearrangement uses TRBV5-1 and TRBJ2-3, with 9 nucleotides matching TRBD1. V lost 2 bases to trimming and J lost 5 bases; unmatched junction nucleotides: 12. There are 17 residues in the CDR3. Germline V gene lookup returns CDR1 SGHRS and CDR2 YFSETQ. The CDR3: CASSFLATGGSGDTQYF. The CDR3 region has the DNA TGCGCCAGCAGCTTCCTCGCGACAGGGGGTTCGGGAGATACGCAGTATTTT.

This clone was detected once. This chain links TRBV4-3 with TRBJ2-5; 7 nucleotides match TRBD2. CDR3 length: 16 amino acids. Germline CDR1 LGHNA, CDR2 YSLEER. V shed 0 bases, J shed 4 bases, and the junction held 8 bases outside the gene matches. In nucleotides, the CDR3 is TGCGCCAGCAGCCAAGATCTTTATGCGGGGGTAGAGACCCAGTACTTC. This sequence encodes CASSQDLYAGVETQYF.

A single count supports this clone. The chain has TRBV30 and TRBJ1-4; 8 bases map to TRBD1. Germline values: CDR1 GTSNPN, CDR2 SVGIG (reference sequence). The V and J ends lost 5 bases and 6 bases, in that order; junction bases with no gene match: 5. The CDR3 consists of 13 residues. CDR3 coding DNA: TGTGCCTGGCTACGGACAGGGCATGAAAAACTGTTTTTT. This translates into CAWLRTGHEKLFF.

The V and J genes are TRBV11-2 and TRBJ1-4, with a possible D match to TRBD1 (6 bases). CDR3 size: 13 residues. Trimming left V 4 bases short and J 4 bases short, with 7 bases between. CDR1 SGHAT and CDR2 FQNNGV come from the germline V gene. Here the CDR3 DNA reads TGTGCCAGCAGCTACAGGGTTAATGAAAAACTGTTTTTT. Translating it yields CASSYRVNEKLFF.

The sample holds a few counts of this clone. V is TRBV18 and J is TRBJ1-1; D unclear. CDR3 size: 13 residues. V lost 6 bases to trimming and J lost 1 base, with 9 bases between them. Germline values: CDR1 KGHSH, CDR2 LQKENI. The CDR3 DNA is TGTGCCAGCTCTCGTCAGGAGAACACTGAAGCTTTCTTT. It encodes CASSRQENTEAFF.

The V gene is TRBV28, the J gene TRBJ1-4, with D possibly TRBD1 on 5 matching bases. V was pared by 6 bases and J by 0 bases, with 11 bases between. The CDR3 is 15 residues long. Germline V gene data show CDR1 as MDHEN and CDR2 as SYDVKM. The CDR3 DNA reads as TGTGCCAGCAGGGGTGTGGGACCAACTAATGAAAAACTGTTTTTT. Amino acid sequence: CASRGVGPTNEKLFF.

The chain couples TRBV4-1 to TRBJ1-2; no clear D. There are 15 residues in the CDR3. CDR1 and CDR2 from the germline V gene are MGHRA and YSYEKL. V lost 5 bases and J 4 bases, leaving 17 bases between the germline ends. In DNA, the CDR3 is TGCGCCAGCAGCGAGGTGATAAGGGTTTCCTATGGCTACACCTTC. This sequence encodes CASSEVIRVSYGYTF.

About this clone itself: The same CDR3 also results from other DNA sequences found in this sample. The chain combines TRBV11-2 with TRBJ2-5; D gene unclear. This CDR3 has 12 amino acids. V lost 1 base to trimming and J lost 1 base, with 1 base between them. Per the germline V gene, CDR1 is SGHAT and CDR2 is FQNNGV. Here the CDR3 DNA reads TGTGCCAGCAGCTTAGGCCAAGAGACCCAGTACTTC. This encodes CASSLGQETQYF.

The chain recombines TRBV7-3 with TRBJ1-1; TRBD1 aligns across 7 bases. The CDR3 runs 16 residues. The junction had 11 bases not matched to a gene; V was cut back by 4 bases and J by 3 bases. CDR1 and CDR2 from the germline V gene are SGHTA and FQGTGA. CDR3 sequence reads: CASSSSAGTEDTEAFF. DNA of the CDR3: TGTGCCAGCAGCTCGAGCGCCGGGACAGAGGACACTGAAGCTTTCTTT.

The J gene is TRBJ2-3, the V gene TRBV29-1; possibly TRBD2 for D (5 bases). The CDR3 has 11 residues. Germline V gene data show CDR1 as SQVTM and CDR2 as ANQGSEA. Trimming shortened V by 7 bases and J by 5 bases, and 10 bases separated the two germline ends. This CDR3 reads CSGQLEDTQYF. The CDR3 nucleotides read TGCAGCGGACAACTAGAAGATACGCAGTATTTT.

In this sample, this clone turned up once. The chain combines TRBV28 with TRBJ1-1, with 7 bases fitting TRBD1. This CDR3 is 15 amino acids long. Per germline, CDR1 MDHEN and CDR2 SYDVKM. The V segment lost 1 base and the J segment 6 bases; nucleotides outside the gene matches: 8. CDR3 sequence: CASSLLDRVRAEAFF. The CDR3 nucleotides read TGTGCCAGCAGTTTATTAGACAGGGTTAGGGCTGAAGCTTTCTTT.

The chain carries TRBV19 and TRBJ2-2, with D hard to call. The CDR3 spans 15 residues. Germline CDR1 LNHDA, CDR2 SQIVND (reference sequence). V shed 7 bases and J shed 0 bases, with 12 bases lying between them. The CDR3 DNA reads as TGTGCCAGTAAACGGGCAGGTACGAACACCGGGGAGCTGTTTTTT. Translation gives CASKRAGTNTGELFF.

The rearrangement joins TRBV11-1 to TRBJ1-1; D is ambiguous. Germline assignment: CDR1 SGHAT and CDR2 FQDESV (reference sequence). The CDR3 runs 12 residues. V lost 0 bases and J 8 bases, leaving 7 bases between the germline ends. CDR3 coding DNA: TGTGCCAGCAGCTTAGCGGAGGAGGAAGCTTTCTTT. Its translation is CASSLAEEEAFF.

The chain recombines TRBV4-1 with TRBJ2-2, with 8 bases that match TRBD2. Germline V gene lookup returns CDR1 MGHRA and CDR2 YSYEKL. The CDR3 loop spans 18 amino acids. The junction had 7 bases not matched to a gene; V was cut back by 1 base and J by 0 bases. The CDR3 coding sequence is TGCGCCAGCAGCCAAGTCATGGTAGCGGGGCCGAACACCGGGGAGCTGTTTTTT. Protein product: CASSQVMVAGPNTGELFF.

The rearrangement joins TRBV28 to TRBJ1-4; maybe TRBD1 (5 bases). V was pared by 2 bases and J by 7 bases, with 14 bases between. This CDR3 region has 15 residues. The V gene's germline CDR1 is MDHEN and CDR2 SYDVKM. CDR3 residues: CASSLQGTLVEKLFF. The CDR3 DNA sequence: TGTGCCAGCAGTTTACAGGGTACTCTCGTTGAAAAACTGTTTTTT.

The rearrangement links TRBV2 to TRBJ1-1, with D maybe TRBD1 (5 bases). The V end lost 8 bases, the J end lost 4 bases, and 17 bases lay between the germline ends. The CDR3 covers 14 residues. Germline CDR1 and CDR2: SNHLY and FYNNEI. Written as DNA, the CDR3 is TGTGCCAGCTACATTGGGACCTGGGGCACTGAAGCTTTCTTT. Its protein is CASYIGTWGTEAFF. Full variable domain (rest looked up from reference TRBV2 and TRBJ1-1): EPEVTQTPSHQVTQMGQEVILRCVPISNHLYFYWYRQILGQKVEFLVSFYNNEISEKSEIFDDQFSVERPDGSNFTLKIRSTKLEDSAMYFCASYIGTWGTEAFFGQGTRLTVV.